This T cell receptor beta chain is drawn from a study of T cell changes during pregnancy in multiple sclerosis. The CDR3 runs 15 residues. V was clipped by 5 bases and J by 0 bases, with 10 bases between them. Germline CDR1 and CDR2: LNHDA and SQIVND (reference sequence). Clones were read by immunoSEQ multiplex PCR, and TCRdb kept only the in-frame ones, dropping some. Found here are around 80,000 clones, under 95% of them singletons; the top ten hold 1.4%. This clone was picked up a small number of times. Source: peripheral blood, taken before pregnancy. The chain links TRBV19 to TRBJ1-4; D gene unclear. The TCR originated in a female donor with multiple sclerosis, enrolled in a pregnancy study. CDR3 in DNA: TGTGCCAGTAGTGTAAACACAGCAACTAATGAAAAACTGTTTTTT. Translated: CASSVNTATNEKLFF.